This TCR beta chain was found in a study of T cells after yellow fever vaccination (dated by TCRdb to the late 2010s). Concerning the study at large: The SMART-Seq v4 Ultra Low Input RNA kit was used to prepare libraries from fractions with low cell numbers. To track T-cell clones before and after primary and booster YFV17D yellow fever vaccination, bulk TCR alpha and beta repertoires were sequenced longitudinally. Two healthy male donors, one aged 18 to 30 and one aged 30 to 40 years, made up the cohort. Blood was drawn at multiple timepoints before and after primary and secondary immunization, with bulk PBMC replicates and cell subsets isolated.

TCR cDNA was made using 5'RACE template switching, a step that added a universal primer site and unique molecular identifiers. Priming of cDNA synthesis was performed from both the TCR alpha and TCR beta constant segments. Libraries were amplified in two PCR steps, with sample barcodes and sequencing adapters added in the second step. Sequencing of libraries was done on Illumina HiSeq 2500 (2x100 bp) or NovaSeq (2x150 bp). From the authors' description of their analysis: MIGEC handled demultiplexing of reads and collapsing into UMI consensus sequences, while MiXCR performed V(D)J alignment. Clonotypes responding to the vaccine were identified with edgeR on replicate PBMC samples, with the criteria of FDR below 0.01 and a log2 fold change above 5 up to day 15. Each bulk clonotype received a CD4 or CD8 identity based on whether the sequenced CD4 or CD8 repertoire contained that clonotype at higher abundance. TCRdb cleaned the public reads at Q25 with fastp, built clones with MiXCR and kept in-frame beta chains. Every distinct CDR3 protein forms one entry, paired with its most common genes and DNA. It is TCRdb's table, rather than the study itself, that gives the V and J calls and clone size. This sample comprises more than 450,000 distinct CDR3 sequences, 20% to 25% of them detected only once. The ten largest clonotypes hold approximately 15% of the sample.

What the study reported, not specific to this receptor: Because the study included only a couple of donors, the extent to which the findings can be generalized is limited. The secondary T-cell response was weaker than the primary response but faster, peaking on day 5 instead of day 15. A small fraction of clonotypes appeared in both the CD4 and CD8 compartments, likely as a result of convergent recombination. FACS-sorted repertoires could contain abundant contaminating clonotypes from the bulk population, so computational filtering was required. Most clones expanded after primary vaccination were re-detected after the booster (approximately 96% of CD4 and about 88% of CD8), suggesting broad memory maintenance.

Unmatched junction bases come to 1, with V trimmed by 1 base and J by 3 bases. CDR1 is given as DFQATT and CDR2 as SNEGSKA, both from the germline V gene (reference sequence). Spanning cysteine to phenylalanine, the CDR3 consists of 13 amino acids. CDR3 DNA is the only sequence kept; it has 39 bases, read in frame from the first base. The treatment or condition label, as the study defines it: live attenuated yellow fever vaccine strain. At every blood-draw timepoint, two biological replicates of bulk PBMCs were collected. A standard Ficoll-Paque protocol was used to isolate PBMCs from peripheral blood. TriZol was used to extract RNA from bulk PBMCs, CD4 and CD8 fractions, and dextramer-positive and dextramer-negative fractions. The sample holds many counts of this clonotype. There is no known antigen for this receptor. Base quality data are lacking; no much larger clone is found one base away.

Recombination connected TRBV20-1 to TRBJ1-2; TRBD1 lines up with 8 middle nucleotides. The sequencing used PBMCs, collected around 3 weeks after the first yellow fever vaccination. This receptor was taken from a man aged 18 to 30 who received the YFV17D yellow fever vaccine. CDR3 reads: CSARAQGDYGYTF. The sequence in DNA is TGCAGTGCTAGAGCACAGGGGGACTATGGCTACACCTTC.